The clone carrying this T cell receptor beta chain has just a few counts. The antigen remains unidentified. All patients were mismatch repair deficient, assessed by either PCR or immunohistochemistry. Three pembrolizumab responders had their TCRs sequenced. TCRdb keeps only in-frame clones here, not all; method: immunoSEQ multiplex PCR. This table has around 120,000 clones, 88% appearing once. V lost 4 bases, J lost 5 bases, and 12 bases lay in between. The CDR3 extends over 13 amino acids. Germline values: CDR1 PRHDT, CDR2 FYEKMQ (reference sequence). The sample belongs to a study of PD-1 blockade in mismatch repair-deficient tumors. At the level of the study: Enrolled about 2013-2016, patients had progressing, pretreated mismatch repair-deficient cancers of about a dozen types. Regarding the study as a whole: After pembrolizumab, tumor-resident clones rose rapidly, then generally contracted before radiologic responses.

The rearrangement joins TRBV13 to TRBJ2-7; D is perhaps TRBD1 (6 bases). Specimen: peripheral blood, collected approximately 72 weeks after starting pembrolizumab. The TCR comes from an adult with mismatch repair-deficient cancer. The CDR3 sequence is CASSSQGWDEQYF. For the CDR3, the DNA is TGTGCCAGCAGCTCACAGGGCTGGGACGAGCAGTACTTC.